This T cell receptor beta chain appears in the sequencing data of a study of beta chain features in type 1 diabetes. Study-level information: Analysis included over 90 million sorted cells drawn from all samples.

Cell sorting via CD45RO/CCR7/CD25/CD127/CD95/CD27 was performed to obtain CD4+ naive, central memory, regulatory and stem cell-like memory cells. This clone was detected only a few times. As yet, its antigen is unknown. Whole-study results and caveats: When Type 1 diabetes patients were examined, their TCRB CDR3s proved moderately but significantly shorter in all four CD4+ subsets.

The entirety of the isolated RNA underwent reverse transcription, so expressed TCRB transcripts were sequenced. The assay was immunoSEQ multiplex PCR, and TCRdb's table has in-frame clones only and misses some. The sample includes more than 55,000 clones, about 47% seen only once; the top ten take 2% to 3%. Germline loops: CDR1 SGHDN, CDR2 FVKESK. The CDR3 totals 14 residues. V lost 5 bases to trimming and J lost 7 bases; unmatched junction nucleotides: 8. The rearrangement joins TRBV14 to TRBJ1-1, with 9 positions matching TRBD1. The receptor comes from a woman aged 35 to 49 with type 1 diabetes. Sequenced sample: Tregs from blood. The CDR3 bases are TGTGCCAGCAGCAACAGGGGGCGGTACTATGAAGCTTTCTTT. This gives the protein CASSNRGRYYEAFF.